The present T cell receptor (beta chain) was sequenced within a study of T cells in Graves' hyperthyroidism and ophthalmopathy. Study-level points and caveats: Most clonotypes that expanded in the thyroid above 0.001 also showed up in blood. A median about 6.5 months before onset, the model predicted ophthalmopathy.

In germline, CDR1 is GTSNPN, CDR2 SVGIG (reference sequence). This CDR3 has 13 residues. Trimming left V 3 bases short and J 4 bases short, with 10 bases between. This clonotype has at least ten counts. Its cognate antigen is unknown. RNA transcripts provided the source from which TCR beta CDR3 regions were amplified. The TCR CDR3 was amplified in a first-round RT-PCR using the HTBI primer set. TCRdb fed the multiplex PCR reads into MiXCR, producing one record per CDR3 protein. The repertoire has hundreds of thousands of distinct CDR3 sequences, about 14% of them found once; the top ten carry under 15%. For ophthalmopathy patients, the Clinical Activity Score was at least 3 and the NOSPECS grade at least 4; duration was under 3 months.

The sequenced material came from blood. The clonotype comes from a man aged 18 to 30 with Graves' ophthalmopathy. The chain carries TRBV30 and TRBJ1-5, with D uncertain. CDR3 in DNA: TGTGCCTGGAGCTTGAGCCCGAATCAGCCCCAGCATTTT. Encoded protein: CAWSLSPNQPQHF.